The T cell receptor beta chain described here comes from a study of PD-1 blockade in classical Hodgkin lymphoma. Sequencing used immunoSEQ multiplex PCR; TCRdb keeps in-frame clones, though not all of them. This table holds roughly 100,000 clones, roughly 89% found once. Noted time point: cycle 4 day 1 (C4D1), after more than five weeks of nivolumab. Relapses following autologous stem cell transplantation were seen in all patients, with brentuximab vedotin exposure varying. The ends lost 5 bases at V and 0 bases at J; junction bases unmatched: 0. The germline CDR1 and CDR2 sequences are MNHNS and SASEGT. CDR3 size: 14 residues.

The sequence was collected from a human donor with classical Hodgkin lymphoma. Sequencing used peripheral blood mononuclear cells (PBMCs), obtained before the fourth cycle of nivolumab. The chain recombines TRBV6-1 with TRBJ2-1; TRBD2 matches at 8 bases. In DNA, the CDR3 is TGTGCCAGCAGTAGCGGGAGCTCCTACAATGAGCAGTTCTTC. It codes for CASSSGSSYNEQFF.